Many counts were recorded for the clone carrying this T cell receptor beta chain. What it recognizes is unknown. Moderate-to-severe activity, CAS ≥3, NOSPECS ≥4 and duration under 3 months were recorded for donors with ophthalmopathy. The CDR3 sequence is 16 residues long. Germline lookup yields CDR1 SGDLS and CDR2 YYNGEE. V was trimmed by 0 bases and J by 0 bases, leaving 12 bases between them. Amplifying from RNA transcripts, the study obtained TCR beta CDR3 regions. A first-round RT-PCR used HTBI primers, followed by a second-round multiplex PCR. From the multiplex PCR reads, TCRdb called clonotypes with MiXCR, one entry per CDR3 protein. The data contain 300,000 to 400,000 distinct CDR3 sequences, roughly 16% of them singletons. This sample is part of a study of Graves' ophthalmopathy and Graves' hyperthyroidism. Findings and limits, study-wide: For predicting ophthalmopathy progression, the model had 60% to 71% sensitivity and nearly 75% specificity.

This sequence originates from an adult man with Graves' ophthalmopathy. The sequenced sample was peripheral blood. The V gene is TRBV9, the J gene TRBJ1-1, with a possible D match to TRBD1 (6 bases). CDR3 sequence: CASSVVLTGMNTEAFF. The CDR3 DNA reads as TGTGCCAGCAGCGTAGTCCTCACAGGGATGAACACTGAAGCTTTCTTT.